These T cell receptor beta chains were read from a single sample in a study of blood T cell repertoires in COVID-19. Method: immunoSEQ multiplex PCR; TCRdb's copy keeps in-frame clones and lacks some. The table includes more than 95,000 clones, about 79% detected once. The specimen was peripheral blood. These receptors were obtained from a woman of 80 years or more with active or convalescent COVID-19. Each CDR3 is given with its conserved first and last residue. A D gene is named only where the DNA matches it firmly. The size of a clone is reported for some rows only, either as once, few or many, or as a class for expanded clones.

j_gene,d_gene,v_gene,abundance,CDR3aa,CDR3nt
TRBJ2-1,TRBD1,TRBV19,once,CASSPIPGTGLLEQFF,TGTGCCAGTAGCCCAATCCCCGGGACAGGGCTCTTGGAGCAGTTCTTC
TRBJ1-6,.,TRBV5-1,once,CASSLRGNSPLHF,TGCGCCAGCAGCTTACGAGGGAATTCACCCCTCCACTTT
TRBJ2-7,TRBD2,TRBV5-8,.,CASSFARRWTRDPYEQYF,TGTGCCAGCAGCTTTGCCAGGAGATGGACTAGGGACCCCTACGAGCAGTACTTC
TRBJ1-2,TRBD1,TRBV6-5,.,CASSPTGQDYGYTF,TGTGCCAGCAGTCCGACAGGGCAGGACTATGGCTACACCTTC
TRBJ2-7,TRBD2,TRBV6-5,.,CASSYRGDEQYF,TGTGCCAGCAGCTACCGGGGGGACGAGCAGTACTTC
TRBJ1-1,.,TRBV11-2,.,CASSLLGAEAFF,TGTGCCAGCAGCTTATTAGGGGCTGAAGCTTTCTTT
TRBJ1-3,.,TRBV7-8,.,CASSLRQESSGNTIYF,TGTGCCAGCAGCCTCCGACAGGAGAGCTCTGGAAACACCATATATTTT
TRBJ1-1,TRBD1,TRBV18,.,CASSLQGENTEAFF,TGTGCCAGCTCACTACAGGGGGAGAACACTGAAGCTTTCTTT
TRBJ2-3,TRBD1,TRBV12-3/TRBV12-4,once,CASSSTGGDTQYF,TGTGCCAGCAGTTCGACAGGGGGTGATACGCAGTATTTT
TRBJ1-2,.,TRBV6-5,.,CASTEKGHNYGYTF,TGTGCCAGCACCGAAAAGGGGCACAACTATGGCTACACCTTC
TRBJ2-2,TRBD1,TRBV3-1/TRBV3-2,.,CASSRQGGRGGELFF,TGTGCCAGCAGCCGACAGGGGGGTAGAGGCGGGGAGCTGTTTTTT
TRBJ2-1,.,TRBV12-3/TRBV12-4,.,CASSLHSLRAFF,TGTGCCAGCAGTTTACATTCCCTCAGGGCGTTCTTC
TRBJ2-2,.,TRBV11-3,.,CASSDPGLRELFF,TGTGCCAGCAGCGATCCGGGTCTCCGGGAGCTGTTTTTT
TRBJ1-6,TRBD1,TRBV27,.,CASSFRQGPFSYNSPLHF,TGTGCCAGCAGTTTCAGACAGGGCCCGTTCTCCTATAATTCACCCCTCCACTTT